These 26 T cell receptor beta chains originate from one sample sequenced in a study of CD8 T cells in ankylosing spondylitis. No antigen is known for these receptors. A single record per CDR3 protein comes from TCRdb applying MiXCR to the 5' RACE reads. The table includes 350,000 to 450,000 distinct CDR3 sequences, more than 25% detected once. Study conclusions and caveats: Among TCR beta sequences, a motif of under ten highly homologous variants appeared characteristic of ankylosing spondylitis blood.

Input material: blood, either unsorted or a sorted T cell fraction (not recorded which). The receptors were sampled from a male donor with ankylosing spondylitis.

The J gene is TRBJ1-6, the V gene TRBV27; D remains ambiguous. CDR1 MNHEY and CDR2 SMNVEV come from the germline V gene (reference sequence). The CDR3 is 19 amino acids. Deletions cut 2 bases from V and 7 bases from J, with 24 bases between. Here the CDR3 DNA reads TGTGCCAGCAGTTTAGAGTTTTTACCCCCGGCAGTCAGGAATTCACCCCTCCACTTT. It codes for CASSLEFLPPAVRNSPLHF.

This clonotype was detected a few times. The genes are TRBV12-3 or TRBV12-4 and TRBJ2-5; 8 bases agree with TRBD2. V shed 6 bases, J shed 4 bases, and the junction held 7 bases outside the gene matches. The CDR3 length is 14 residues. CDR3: CASRVSGGGETQYF. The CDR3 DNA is TGTGCCAGCAGGGTTTCCGGGGGGGGAGAGACCCAGTACTTC.

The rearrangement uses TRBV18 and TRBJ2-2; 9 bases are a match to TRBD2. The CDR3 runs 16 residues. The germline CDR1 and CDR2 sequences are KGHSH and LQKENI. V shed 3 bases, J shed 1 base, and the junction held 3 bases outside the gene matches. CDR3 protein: CASSPTTSGNTGELFF. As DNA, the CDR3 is TGTGCCAGCTCACCGACGACTAGCGGGAACACCGGGGAGCTGTTTTTT.

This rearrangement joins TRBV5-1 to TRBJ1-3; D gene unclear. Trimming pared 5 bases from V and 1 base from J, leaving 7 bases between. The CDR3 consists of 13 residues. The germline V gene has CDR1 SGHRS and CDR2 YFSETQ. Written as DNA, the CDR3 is TGCGCCAGCAGGACCGGATCTGGAAACACCATATATTTT. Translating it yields CASRTGSGNTIYF.

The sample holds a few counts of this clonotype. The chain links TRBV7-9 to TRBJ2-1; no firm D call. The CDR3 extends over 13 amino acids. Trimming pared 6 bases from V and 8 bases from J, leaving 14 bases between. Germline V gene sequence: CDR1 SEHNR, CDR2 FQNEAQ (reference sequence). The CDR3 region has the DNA TGTGCCAGCAGTTCTGATGTGTCCGATGAGCAGTTCTTC. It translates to CASSSDVSDEQFF.

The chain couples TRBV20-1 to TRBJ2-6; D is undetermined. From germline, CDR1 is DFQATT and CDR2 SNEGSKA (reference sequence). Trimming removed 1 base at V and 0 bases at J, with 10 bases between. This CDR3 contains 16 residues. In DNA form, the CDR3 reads TGCAGTGCTAGAGTGTCTCAGATCTCTGGGGCCAACGTCCTGACTTTC. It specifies CSARVSQISGANVLTF.

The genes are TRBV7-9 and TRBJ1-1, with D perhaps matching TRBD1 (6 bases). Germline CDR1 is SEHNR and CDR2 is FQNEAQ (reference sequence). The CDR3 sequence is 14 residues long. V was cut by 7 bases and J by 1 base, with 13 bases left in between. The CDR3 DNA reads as TGTGCCAGCACCATAGGGGGGAGGAACACTGAAGCTTTCTTT. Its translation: CASTIGGRNTEAFF.

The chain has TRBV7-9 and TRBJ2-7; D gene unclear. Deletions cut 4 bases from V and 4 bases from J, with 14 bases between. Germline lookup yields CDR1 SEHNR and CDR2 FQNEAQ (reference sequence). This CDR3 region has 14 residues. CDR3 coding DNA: TGTGCCAGCAGCTCAAGCCTGGGCAGATACGAGCAGTACGTC. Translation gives CASSSSLGRYEQYV.

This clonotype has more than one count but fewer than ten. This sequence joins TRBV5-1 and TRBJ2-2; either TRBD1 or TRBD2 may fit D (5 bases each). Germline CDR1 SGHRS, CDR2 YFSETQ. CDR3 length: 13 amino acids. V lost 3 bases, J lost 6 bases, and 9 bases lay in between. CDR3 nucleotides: TGCGCCAGCAGCTGGGGGACGTCCGGGGAGCTGTTTTTT. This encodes CASSWGTSGELFF.

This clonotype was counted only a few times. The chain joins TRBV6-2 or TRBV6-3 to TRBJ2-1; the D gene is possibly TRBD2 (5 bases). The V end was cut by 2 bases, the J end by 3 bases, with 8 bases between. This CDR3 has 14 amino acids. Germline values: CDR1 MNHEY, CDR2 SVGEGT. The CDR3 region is CASSYGSIYNEQFF. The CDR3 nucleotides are TGTGCCAGCAGTTACGGGAGTATCTACAATGAGCAGTTCTTC.

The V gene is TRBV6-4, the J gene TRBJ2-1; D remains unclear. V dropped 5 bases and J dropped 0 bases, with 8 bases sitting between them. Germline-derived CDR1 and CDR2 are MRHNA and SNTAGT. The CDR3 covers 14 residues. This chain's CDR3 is CASSREVSYNEQFF. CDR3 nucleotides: TGTGCCAGCAGTAGAGAGGTCTCCTACAATGAGCAGTTCTTC.

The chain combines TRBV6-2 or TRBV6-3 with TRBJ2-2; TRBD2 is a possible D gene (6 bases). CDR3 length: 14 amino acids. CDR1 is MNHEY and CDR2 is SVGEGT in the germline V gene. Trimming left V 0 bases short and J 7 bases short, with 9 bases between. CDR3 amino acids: CASSYSGGDGELFF. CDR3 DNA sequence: TGTGCCAGCAGTTACTCGGGGGGAGACGGGGAGCTGTTTTTT.

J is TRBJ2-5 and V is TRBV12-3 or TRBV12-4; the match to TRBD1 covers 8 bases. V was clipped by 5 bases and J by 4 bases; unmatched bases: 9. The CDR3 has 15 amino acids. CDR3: CASSRRTGSGETQYF. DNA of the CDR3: TGTGCCAGCAGTCGTAGGACAGGGTCGGGAGAGACCCAGTACTTC.

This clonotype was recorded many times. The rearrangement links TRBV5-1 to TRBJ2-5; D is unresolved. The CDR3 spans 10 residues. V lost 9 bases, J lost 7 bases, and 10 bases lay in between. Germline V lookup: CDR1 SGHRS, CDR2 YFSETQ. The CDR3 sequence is CATSLGTQYF. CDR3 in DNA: TGCGCCACCTCATTAGGGACCCAGTACTTC.

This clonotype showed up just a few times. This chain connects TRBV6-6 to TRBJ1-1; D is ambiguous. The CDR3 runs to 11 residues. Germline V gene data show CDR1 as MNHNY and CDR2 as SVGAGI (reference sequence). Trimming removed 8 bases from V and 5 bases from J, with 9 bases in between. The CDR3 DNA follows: TGTGCCAGCTTATGGGGAACTGAAGCTTTCTTT. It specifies CASLWGTEAFF.

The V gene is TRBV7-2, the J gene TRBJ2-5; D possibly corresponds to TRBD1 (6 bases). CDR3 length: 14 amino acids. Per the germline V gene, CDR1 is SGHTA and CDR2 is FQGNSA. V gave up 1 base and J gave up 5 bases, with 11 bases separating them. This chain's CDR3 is CASSLDQGSETQYF. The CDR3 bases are TGTGCCAGCAGCTTAGACCAGGGGAGTGAGACCCAGTACTTC.

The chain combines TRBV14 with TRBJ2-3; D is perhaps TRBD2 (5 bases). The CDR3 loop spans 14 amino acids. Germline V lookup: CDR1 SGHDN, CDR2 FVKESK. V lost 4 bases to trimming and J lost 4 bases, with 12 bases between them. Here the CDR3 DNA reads TGTGCCAGCAGCCGAGGGATCGGCGCAGATACGCAGTATTTT. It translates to CASSRGIGADTQYF.

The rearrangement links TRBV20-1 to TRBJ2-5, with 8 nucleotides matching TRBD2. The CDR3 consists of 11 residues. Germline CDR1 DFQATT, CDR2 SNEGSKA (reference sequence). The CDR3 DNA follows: TGCGGGGGGCGGGAGGAGGAGACCCAGTACTTC. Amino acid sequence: CGGREEETQYF.

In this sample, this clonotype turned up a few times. The CDR3 bases are TGCGCCAGCAGCCAAGGGAGTGGGGTCTATGAGCAGTTCTTC. Translation gives CASSQGSGVYEQFF. This chain connects TRBV4-1 to TRBJ2-1; D call uncertain. CDR3 length: 14 residues. Trimming cost V 1 base and J 8 bases, with 12 bases left between them. Per germline, CDR1 MGHRA and CDR2 YSYEKL.

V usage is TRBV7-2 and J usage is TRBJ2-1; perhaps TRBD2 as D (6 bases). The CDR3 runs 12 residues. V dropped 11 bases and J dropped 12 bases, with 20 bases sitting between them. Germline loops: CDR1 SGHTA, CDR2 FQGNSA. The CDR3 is CASGTGATVQFF. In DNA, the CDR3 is TGTGCCTCGGGGACTGGGGCAACAGTGCAGTTCTTC.

The CDR3 nucleotides read TGCGCCAGCAGTGCCGGGCCACGTACCTACAATGAGCAGTTCTTC. Translating gives CASSAGPRTYNEQFF. This chain joins TRBV10-1 and TRBJ2-1; D is uncertain. The CDR3 runs 15 residues. V was pared by 4 bases and J by 2 bases, with 12 bases between. In germline, CDR1 is WNHNN, CDR2 SYGVQD (reference sequence).

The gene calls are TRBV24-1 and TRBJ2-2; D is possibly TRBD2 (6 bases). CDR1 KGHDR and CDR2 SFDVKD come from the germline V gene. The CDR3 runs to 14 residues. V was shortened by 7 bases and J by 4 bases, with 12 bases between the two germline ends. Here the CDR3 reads CATRLSGATGELFF. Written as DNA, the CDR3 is TGTGCCACCAGGCTTAGCGGCGCCACCGGGGAGCTGTTTTTT.

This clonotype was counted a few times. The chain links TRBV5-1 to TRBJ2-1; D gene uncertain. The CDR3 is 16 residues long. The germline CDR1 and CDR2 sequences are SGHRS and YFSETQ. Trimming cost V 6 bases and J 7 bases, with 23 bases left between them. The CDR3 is CASTQTVAPLGNEQFF. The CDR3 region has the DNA TGCGCCAGCACCCAAACCGTAGCACCCCTTGGGAATGAGCAGTTCTTC.

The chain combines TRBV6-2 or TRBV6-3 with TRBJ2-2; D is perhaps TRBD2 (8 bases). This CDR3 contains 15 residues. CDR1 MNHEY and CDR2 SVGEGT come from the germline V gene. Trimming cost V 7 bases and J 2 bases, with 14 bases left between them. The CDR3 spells CASKGAGGNTGELFF. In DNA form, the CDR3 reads TGTGCCAGCAAGGGGGCGGGAGGAAACACCGGGGAGCTGTTTTTT.

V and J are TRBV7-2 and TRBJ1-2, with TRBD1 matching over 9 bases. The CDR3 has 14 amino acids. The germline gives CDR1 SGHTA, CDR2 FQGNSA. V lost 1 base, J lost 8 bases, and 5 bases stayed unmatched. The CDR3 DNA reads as TGTGCCAGCAGCTTAGAACAGGGGGCAGGAGGCTACACCTTC. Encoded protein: CASSLEQGAGGYTF.

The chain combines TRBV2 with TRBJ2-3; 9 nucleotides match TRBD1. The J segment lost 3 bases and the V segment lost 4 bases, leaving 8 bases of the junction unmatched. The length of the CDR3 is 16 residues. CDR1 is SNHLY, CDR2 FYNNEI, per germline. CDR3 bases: TGTGCCAGCAGTGCTGGGGAGACAGGGGGAACAGATACGCAGTATTTT. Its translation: CASSAGETGGTDTQYF.